This TCR beta chain was identified during a study of blood T cell repertoires in COVID-19. Study background: In each case, the material was cDNA or gDNA derived from T cells, B-cell-depleted T cells, or PBMCs.

TCRdb's copy holds only in-frame clones and misses some; the assay was immunoSEQ multiplex PCR. Of approximately 130,000 clones listed, approximately 86% are singletons. This clone was seen only a few times. Participants were placed into cohorts based on the clinical history they reported. Two negative PCRs, clearance, or symptom resolution had been documented for recovered Cohort 3 donors. The V and J ends lost 5 bases and 2 bases, in that order; junction bases with no gene match: 3. This CDR3 region has 15 residues. Germline lookup yields CDR1 SEHNR and CDR2 FQNEAQ (reference sequence). The gene calls are TRBV7-9 and TRBJ1-6; 7 positions agree with TRBD1. Sequenced: PBMCs or T cells enriched from blood (not recorded which). The TCR comes from a woman aged 50 to 60 who had recovered from COVID-19. The CDR3 DNA reads TGTGCCAGCAGCCCTACAGGGGCCTATAATTCACCCCTCCACTTT. This gives the protein CASSPTGAYNSPLHF.